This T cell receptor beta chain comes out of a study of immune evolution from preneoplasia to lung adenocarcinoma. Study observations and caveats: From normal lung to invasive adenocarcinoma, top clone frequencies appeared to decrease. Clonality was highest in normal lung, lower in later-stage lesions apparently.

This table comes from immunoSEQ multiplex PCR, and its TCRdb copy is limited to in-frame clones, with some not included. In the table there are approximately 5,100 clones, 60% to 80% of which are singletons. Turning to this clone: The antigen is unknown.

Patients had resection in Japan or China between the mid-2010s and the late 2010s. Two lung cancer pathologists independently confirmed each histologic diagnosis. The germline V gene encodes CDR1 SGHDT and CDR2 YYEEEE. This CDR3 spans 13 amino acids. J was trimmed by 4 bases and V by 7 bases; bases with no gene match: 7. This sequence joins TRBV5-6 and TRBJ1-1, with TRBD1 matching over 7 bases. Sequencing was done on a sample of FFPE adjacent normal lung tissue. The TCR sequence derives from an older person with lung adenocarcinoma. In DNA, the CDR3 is TGTGCCAGCGAGAGGGGGCTCAGCACTGAAGCTTTCTTT. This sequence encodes CASERGLSTEAFF.